These T cell receptor beta chains were read from a single sample in a study of blood T cell repertoires in COVID-19. Method: immunoSEQ multiplex PCR; TCRdb's copy keeps in-frame clones and lacks some. The sample carries some 300,000 clones, roughly 90% recorded once. Sequenced sample: peripheral blood. These receptors were taken from a woman aged 70 to 79 with COVID-19, enrolled during active disease. CDR3s include the opening cysteine and the closing phenylalanine or tryptophan. D genes are given only for firm matches. Clone size is shown for a subset of rows, as once, few, many or a class of expanded clone.

TRBD1 - 14 TRBJ1-4 TRBV28 TGTGCCAGCAGTTTATGGGGGGACAGTGAAAAACTGTTTTTT CASSLWGDSEKLFF
TRBD1 - 14 TRBJ2-1 TRBV19 TGTGCCAGTACCGGAGGTTACAGGGGCAGTGAGCAGTTCTTC CASTGGYRGSEQFF
- - 13 TRBJ1-1 TRBV12-3/TRBV12-4 TGTGCCAGCAGGGCGGTCAGGGGCTTTGAAGCTTTCTTT CASRAVRGFEAFF
- - 12 TRBJ2-5 TRBV29-1 TGCAGCGTTGCGGCTGTGAGGGAGACCCAGTACTTC CSVAAVRETQYF
- - 13 TRBJ1-1 TRBV5-6 TGTGCCAGCAGCCCAGACAGAGACACTGAAGCTTTCTTT CASSPDRDTEAFF
- - 15 TRBJ1-1 TRBV7-2 TGTGCCAGCAGCTTAGCGACTCGTACGAACACTGAAGCTTTCTTT CASSLATRTNTEAFF
TRBD1 - 15 TRBJ1-1 TRBV28 TGTGCCAGCAGTTCTCAAAGGGCAGGGGGCACTGAAGCTTTCTTT CASSSQRAGGTEAFF
- - 19 TRBJ2-7 TRBV5-6 TGTGCCAGCAGCTCTCTATCCGGGACACTTTTCCGTGGGACCCACGAGCAGTACTTC CASSSLSGTLFRGTHEQYF
- - 12 TRBJ2-5 TRBV4-3 TGCGCCAGCAGCCTGCAAGGGGGGACCCAGTACTTC CASSLQGGTQYF
TRBD1 - 13 TRBJ1-2 TRBV19 TGTGCCAGTAGCAAAACAGGGGACTATGGCTACACCTTC CASSKTGDYGYTF
TRBD1 - 13 TRBJ1-3 TRBV5-1 TGCGCCAGCAGCATAGACAGGGGGGATACCATATATTTT CASSIDRGDTIYF
- - 13 TRBJ1-1 TRBV7-2 TGTGCCAGCAGCCGTCAAGCGAACACTGAAGCTTTCTTT CASSRQANTEAFF
TRBD2 - 14 TRBJ2-1 TRBV24-1 TGTGCCACCAGTCTAGCGGGGGGCTACAATGAGCAGTTCTTC CATSLAGGYNEQFF
TRBD1 few 15 TRBJ2-7 TRBV7-3 TGTGCCAGCAGCTTATCAGGACAGGGTTCTTACGAGCAGTACTTC CASSLSGQGSYEQYF
- - 15 TRBJ2-3 TRBV3-1/TRBV3-2 TGTGCCAGCAGCCAAGACAGGCGATGCACAGATACGCAGTATTTT CASSQDRRCTDTQYF
TRBD2 once 17 TRBJ2-1 TRBV4-1 TGCGCCAGCAGCCAAGATCTTCGGGCGGGGGCCTACAATGAGCAGTTCTTC CASSQDLRAGAYNEQFF